These T cell receptor beta chains were read from a single sample in a study of cytomegalovirus exposure and HLA in healthy donors. The repertoire was sequenced with immunoSEQ multiplex PCR; TCRdb's copy has only in-frame clones and lacks some. The data hold about 180,000 clones, with 85% observed a single time. The material sequenced was PBMCs. The receptors derive from a man aged 18 to 30 in good health and CMV-seropositive. Both conserved end residues are part of each CDR3. D genes are given only for firm matches. A row's size may be missing; if present it is once, few, many or a size class.

d_gene: -
abundance: -
j_gene: TRBJ1-4
len: 14
v_gene: TRBV5-1
CDR3nt: TGCGCCAGCAGCCTGCAGGGAACTAATGAAAAACTGTTTTTT
CDR3aa: CASSLQGTNEKLFF

d_gene: TRBD1
abundance: -
j_gene: TRBJ1-1
len: 13
v_gene: TRBV19
CDR3nt: TGTGCCAGTAGTCGGGACAGGGGCACTGAAGCTTTCTTT
CDR3aa: CASSRDRGTEAFF

d_gene: -
abundance: -
j_gene: TRBJ2-7
len: 16
v_gene: TRBV28
CDR3nt: TGTGCCAGCAGTATCCTCGACTACCCGAGCTCCTACGAGCAGTACTTC
CDR3aa: CASSILDYPSSYEQYF

d_gene: -
abundance: -
j_gene: TRBJ1-2
len: 14
v_gene: TRBV19
CDR3nt: TGTGCCAGTAGTACCTATGACAGTTTCTATGGCTACACCTTC
CDR3aa: CASSTYDSFYGYTF

d_gene: -
abundance: -
j_gene: TRBJ2-7
len: 13
v_gene: TRBV19
CDR3nt: TGTGCCAGCGCTCGGGACACTTCCTACGAGCAGTACTTC
CDR3aa: CASARDTSYEQYF

d_gene: TRBD2
abundance: -
j_gene: TRBJ2-3
len: 18
v_gene: TRBV18
CDR3nt: TGTGCCAGCTCACCACGGTCTAGCGGGAGTAGTAACACAGATACGCAGTATTTT
CDR3aa: CASSPRSSGSSNTDTQYF

d_gene: TRBD1
abundance: -
j_gene: TRBJ1-2
len: 11
v_gene: TRBV20-1
CDR3nt: TGCAGTGCCACAGGGGGAGCTGGCTACACCTTC
CDR3aa: CSATGGAGYTF

d_gene: -
abundance: -
j_gene: TRBJ2-7
len: 14
v_gene: TRBV7-6
CDR3nt: TGTGCCAGCAGTCCAGACAGGATCTCCTACGAGCAGTACTTC
CDR3aa: CASSPDRISYEQYF

d_gene: TRBD1
abundance: once
j_gene: TRBJ2-5
len: 13
v_gene: TRBV5-6
CDR3nt: TGTGCCAGCAGCATTTACAGGGGCGAGACCCAGTACTTC
CDR3aa: CASSIYRGETQYF

d_gene: TRBD2
abundance: once
j_gene: TRBJ2-3
len: 15
v_gene: TRBV6-5
CDR3nt: TGTGCCAGCAAGCGAGCGGGGATCAGCACAGATACGCAGTATTTT
CDR3aa: CASKRAGISTDTQYF

d_gene: -
abundance: few
j_gene: TRBJ2-7
len: 14
v_gene: TRBV5-1
CDR3nt: TGCGCCAGCAGCTTGGGGTCAGGGACCTACGAGCAGTACTTC
CDR3aa: CASSLGSGTYEQYF

d_gene: -
abundance: -
j_gene: TRBJ1-2
len: 14
v_gene: TRBV9
CDR3nt: TGTGCCAGCAGCGGCACCCGTGGTAGCTATGGCTACACCTTC
CDR3aa: CASSGTRGSYGYTF

d_gene: TRBD1
abundance: -
j_gene: TRBJ2-7
len: 14
v_gene: TRBV28
CDR3nt: TGTGCCAGCAGTAACAGGGGGGAGGTCAGCGAGCAGTACTTC
CDR3aa: CASSNRGEVSEQYF

d_gene: -
abundance: once
j_gene: TRBJ1-2
len: 15
v_gene: TRBV27
CDR3nt: TGTGCCAGCAGTTTTTCCGGGACAATCGGCCACGGCTACACCTTC
CDR3aa: CASSFSGTIGHGYTF

d_gene: TRBD1
abundance: -
j_gene: TRBJ1-4
len: 15
v_gene: TRBV5-1
CDR3nt: TGCGCCAGCAGCTTGGCCGGGACAGGGAACGAAAAACTGTTTTTT
CDR3aa: CASSLAGTGNEKLFF

d_gene: TRBD2
abundance: -
j_gene: TRBJ2-1
len: 15
v_gene: TRBV28
CDR3nt: TGTGCCAGCAGTTCAGGCAGGGAGGGGTACAATGAGCAGTTCTTC
CDR3aa: CASSSGREGYNEQFF

d_gene: TRBD1
abundance: -
j_gene: TRBJ1-5
len: 17
v_gene: TRBV5-6
CDR3nt: TGTGCCAGCAGCTTGGCCGGGGGACAGTATAGCAATCAGCCCCAGCATTTT
CDR3aa: CASSLAGGQYSNQPQHF

d_gene: -
abundance: -
j_gene: TRBJ2-1
len: 18
v_gene: TRBV4-1
CDR3nt: TGCGCCAGCAGCCGGGCTCCACCTCAAGGAAGCTCCTACAATGAGCAGTTCTTC
CDR3aa: CASSRAPPQGSSYNEQFF

d_gene: TRBD1
abundance: -
j_gene: TRBJ2-1
len: 15
v_gene: TRBV5-6
CDR3nt: TGTGCCAGCACAAGACAGGGGGCGTCCTACAATGAGCAGTTCTTC
CDR3aa: CASTRQGASYNEQFF

d_gene: TRBD1
abundance: -
j_gene: TRBJ2-7
len: 16
v_gene: TRBV5-1
CDR3nt: TGCGCCAGCAGCTTGAAGGGGGCAGGAAGCTCCTACGAGCAGTACTTC
CDR3aa: CASSLKGAGSSYEQYF

d_gene: TRBD2
abundance: -
j_gene: TRBJ2-1
len: 17
v_gene: TRBV7-9
CDR3nt: TGTGCCAGCAGCACTTCACTCTTAGCGGGGGGGCCTCTTGAGCAGTTCTTC
CDR3aa: CASSTSLLAGGPLEQFF

d_gene: -
abundance: -
j_gene: TRBJ1-1
len: 13
v_gene: TRBV30
CDR3nt: TGTGCCTGGCAGGGACTCACGAACACTGAAGCTTTCTTT
CDR3aa: CAWQGLTNTEAFF

d_gene: -
abundance: few
j_gene: TRBJ1-2
len: 16
v_gene: TRBV12-5
CDR3nt: TGTGCTAGTGGTTTGGTACTAGGCCCTGAGAGCTATGGCTACACCTTC
CDR3aa: CASGLVLGPESYGYTF

d_gene: -
abundance: -
j_gene: TRBJ2-2
len: 14
v_gene: TRBV27
CDR3nt: TGTGCCAGCAGAGGGACATGGAACACCGGGGAGCTGTTTTTT
CDR3aa: CASRGTWNTGELFF

d_gene: TRBD2
abundance: -
j_gene: TRBJ2-7
len: 13
v_gene: TRBV11-2
CDR3nt: TGTGCCAGCAGGGGGAGGGGAAGCTACGAGCAGTACTTC
CDR3aa: CASRGRGSYEQYF

d_gene: TRBD1
abundance: once
j_gene: TRBJ2-3
len: 16
v_gene: TRBV27
CDR3nt: TGTGCCAGCAGTTCCCAGACAGGGTTAAGCACAGATACGCAGTATTTT
CDR3aa: CASSSQTGLSTDTQYF

d_gene: -
abundance: -
j_gene: TRBJ2-5
len: 15
v_gene: TRBV4-2
CDR3nt: TGTGCCAGCAGCAGTGGTGGGGGCCAACGGGAGACCCAGTACTTC
CDR3aa: CASSSGGGQRETQYF

d_gene: -
abundance: -
j_gene: TRBJ2-7
len: 13
v_gene: TRBV25-1
CDR3nt: TGTGCCAGCAGTGAAGGAGGGATCAACGAGCAGTACTTC
CDR3aa: CASSEGGINEQYF

d_gene: TRBD2
abundance: -
j_gene: TRBJ2-3
len: 14
v_gene: TRBV10-1
CDR3nt: TGCGCCAGCAAGGGCGGGAGGTCTACAGATACGCAGTATTTT
CDR3aa: CASKGGRSTDTQYF

d_gene: TRBD1
abundance: -
j_gene: TRBJ1-4
len: 13
v_gene: TRBV29-1
CDR3nt: TGCAGCGTTCTGAGACAGGGAGGTGTAAAACTGTTTTTT
CDR3aa: CSVLRQGGVKLFF

d_gene: -
abundance: -
j_gene: TRBJ1-5
len: 15
v_gene: TRBV6-5
CDR3nt: TGTGCCAGCAGAGTAAGACAGCTTAGCAATCAGCCCCAGCATTTT
CDR3aa: CASRVRQLSNQPQHF

d_gene: TRBD2
abundance: -
j_gene: TRBJ2-7
len: 16
v_gene: TRBV2
CDR3nt: TGTGCCAGCAGTGAAACTTCGGGGAGGGCTTCCTACGAGCAGTACTTC
CDR3aa: CASSETSGRASYEQYF

d_gene: -
abundance: -
j_gene: TRBJ1-1
len: 14
v_gene: TRBV19
CDR3nt: TGTGCCAGTAGTATAGAAGGAGGGCGGACTGAAGCTTTCTTT
CDR3aa: CASSIEGGRTEAFF

d_gene: -
abundance: few
j_gene: TRBJ1-1
len: 12
v_gene: TRBV7-9
CDR3nt: TGTGCCAGCAGCCTACCGAGGACTGAAGCTTTCTTT
CDR3aa: CASSLPRTEAFF

d_gene: -
abundance: -
j_gene: TRBJ1-1
len: 13
v_gene: TRBV14
CDR3nt: TGTGCCAGCAGCCAGAGCCTAGACACTGAAGCTTTCTTT
CDR3aa: CASSQSLDTEAFF

d_gene: -
abundance: -
j_gene: TRBJ2-2
len: 16
v_gene: TRBV4-2
CDR3nt: TGTGCCAGCAGCCAAGAAGAAGAGCACCTCACCGGGGAGCTGTTTTTT
CDR3aa: CASSQEEEHLTGELFF

d_gene: TRBD1
abundance: few
j_gene: TRBJ1-1
len: 17
v_gene: TRBV30
CDR3nt: TGTGCCTGGAGAGAAACCCGGGACAGGGAGCGGGACACTGAAGCTTTCTTT
CDR3aa: CAWRETRDRERDTEAFF

d_gene: TRBD1
abundance: -
j_gene: TRBJ2-7
len: 16
v_gene: TRBV28
CDR3nt: TGTGCCAGCAGCCCCCCGGTGACAGGGGGACTCTACGAGCAGTACTTC
CDR3aa: CASSPPVTGGLYEQYF

d_gene: TRBD1
abundance: few
j_gene: TRBJ1-5
len: 15
v_gene: TRBV5-6
CDR3nt: TGTGCCAGCAGCCTGCACAGGGGCGACAATCAGCCCCAGCATTTT
CDR3aa: CASSLHRGDNQPQHF

d_gene: -
abundance: -
j_gene: TRBJ2-3
len: 14
v_gene: TRBV6-4
CDR3nt: TGTGCCAGCAGTCCGTCCGGTAGCACAGATACGCAGTATTTT
CDR3aa: CASSPSGSTDTQYF

d_gene: -
abundance: -
j_gene: TRBJ2-7
len: 14
v_gene: TRBV28
CDR3nt: TGTGCCAGCAGTTTAAGGGGGTATGCGTACGAGCAGTACTTC
CDR3aa: CASSLRGYAYEQYF

d_gene: -
abundance: -
j_gene: TRBJ1-1
len: 13
v_gene: TRBV10-2
CDR3nt: TGCGCCAGCAGTGAGTCGACGGGGTACAAAGCTTTCTTT
CDR3aa: CASSESTGYKAFF

d_gene: TRBD1
abundance: once
j_gene: TRBJ2-5
len: 14
v_gene: TRBV2
CDR3nt: TGTGCCAGCCATTCCGGGACAGGGCAAGAGACCCAGTACTTC
CDR3aa: CASHSGTGQETQYF

d_gene: -
abundance: -
j_gene: TRBJ1-5
len: 15
v_gene: TRBV6-5
CDR3nt: TGTGCCAGCAGTACTACAGGGTCGGGCAATCAGCCCCAGCATTTT
CDR3aa: CASSTTGSGNQPQHF

d_gene: TRBD1
abundance: -
j_gene: TRBJ1-2
len: 14
v_gene: TRBV27
CDR3nt: TGTGCCAGCAGTCCGACACAGGGGGTGAACGGCTACACCTTC
CDR3aa: CASSPTQGVNGYTF

d_gene: -
abundance: -
j_gene: TRBJ1-1
len: 14
v_gene: TRBV30
CDR3nt: TGTGCCTGGAGTCTCGGGAGTGGTCCCGTTGGAGCTTTCTTT
CDR3aa: CAWSLGSGPVGAFF

d_gene: -
abundance: -
j_gene: TRBJ2-7
len: 13
v_gene: TRBV7-2
CDR3nt: TGTGCCAGCAGCCGGGACAATAATTACGAGCAGTACTTC
CDR3aa: CASSRDNNYEQYF

d_gene: -
abundance: -
j_gene: TRBJ2-3
len: 14
v_gene: TRBV6-6
CDR3nt: TGTGCCAGCAGCTTACAGGCTAGCACAGATACGCAGTATTTT
CDR3aa: CASSLQASTDTQYF

d_gene: -
abundance: -
j_gene: TRBJ2-7
len: 14
v_gene: TRBV14
CDR3nt: TGTGCCAGCAGCCCCCGACAGTACCCCTACGAGCAGTACTTC
CDR3aa: CASSPRQYPYEQYF

d_gene: -
abundance: once
j_gene: TRBJ2-5
len: 17
v_gene: TRBV11-2
CDR3nt: TGTGCCAGCAGCGAGGCCCGCCGGGGGGCCGACCAAGAGACCCAGTACTTC
CDR3aa: CASSEARRGADQETQYF

d_gene: -
abundance: few
j_gene: TRBJ1-2
len: 15
v_gene: TRBV11-2
CDR3nt: TGTGCCAGCAGCTTAGATTTTGGGGCGGCCTATGGCTACACCTTC
CDR3aa: CASSLDFGAAYGYTF

d_gene: -
abundance: -
j_gene: TRBJ1-5
len: 16
v_gene: TRBV28
CDR3nt: TGTGCCAGCAAGTCGGGGAGGTCCAACGCCAATCAGCCCCAGCATTTT
CDR3aa: CASKSGRSNANQPQHF

d_gene: TRBD2
abundance: -
j_gene: TRBJ2-1
len: 15
v_gene: TRBV14
CDR3nt: TGTGCCAGCAGCCGCGGGACTAGCGGGGGCCATGAGCAGTTCTTC
CDR3aa: CASSRGTSGGHEQFF